Each of the 9 T cell receptor beta chains below was sequenced from the same sample in a study of breast tumors, draining lymph nodes, adjacent tissues. TCRdb fed the multiplex PCR reads into MiXCR, producing one record per CDR3 protein. This sample has 100,000 to 150,000 distinct CDR3 sequences, with about 20% found just once. Samples came from axillary lymph nodes draining the breast cancer. The material sequenced was axillary lymph node tissue. Source of these receptors: a female donor with breast cancer. Some clones in this sample may be carry-over from other donors' samples.

This clonotype was seen repeatedly, ten times or more. The genes are TRBV20-1 and TRBJ1-2; 8 bases agree with TRBD1. Germline V gene lookup returns CDR1 DFQATT and CDR2 SNEGSKA (reference sequence). V shed 0 bases, J shed 6 bases, and the junction held 9 bases outside the gene matches. This CDR3 comprises 15 residues. The CDR3: CSARDMDRAEDGYTF. CDR3 bases: TGCAGTGCTAGAGATATGGACAGGGCGGAGGATGGCTACACCTTC.

With regard to this clonotype: A much bigger clone sits one base away, suggesting this may be a read error. The V and J genes are TRBV20-1 and TRBJ2-2, with D tentatively TRBD2 (6 bases). The germline gives CDR1 DFQATT, CDR2 SNEGSKA (reference sequence). CDR3 length: 16 residues. CDR3 bases: TGCAGAGCTAGTGATGTCGGGGGTATTAACACCGGGGAGCTGTTTTTT. Encoded protein: CRASDVGGINTGELFF.

This clonotype has a count of ten or more. The chain uses TRBV7-3 and TRBJ2-3; maybe TRBD2 (5 bases). The CDR3 loop spans 12 amino acids. V dropped 2 bases and J dropped 8 bases, with 8 bases sitting between them. Germline V gene data show CDR1 as SGHTA and CDR2 as FQGTGA. DNA of the CDR3: TGTGCCAGCAGCTTACCAGGAGGTACGCAGTATTTT. Translating it yields CASSLPGGTQYF.

This clonotype was seen ten or more times. The V gene is TRBV20-1, the J gene TRBJ2-5; D gene uncertain. The ends were cut back, 3 bases at V and 4 bases at J, with 9 bases in the middle. The CDR3 loop spans 12 amino acids. Germline loops: CDR1 DFQATT, CDR2 SNEGSKA (reference sequence). The CDR3 protein is CSASGPGETQYF. The CDR3 nucleotides are TGCAGTGCTAGCGGCCCCGGAGAGACCCAGTACTTC.

This clonotype was seen a handful of times. The chain joins TRBV28 to TRBJ2-5, with D maybe TRBD1 (6 bases). Deletions cut 9 bases from V and 5 bases from J, with 16 bases between. The germline V gene has CDR1 MDHEN and CDR2 SYDVKM. CDR3 length: 13 amino acids. This CDR3 is CASEDSRGETQYF. CDR3 sequence (DNA): TGTGCCAGTGAGGACAGCCGTGGGGAGACCCAGTACTTC.

This clonotype is deemed medium-sized. This rearrangement joins TRBV15 to TRBJ1-6; 7 positions agree with TRBD1. V gave up 0 bases and J gave up 4 bases; unmatched junction bases: 12. CDR3 length: 19 amino acids. CDR1 is LNHNV, CDR2 YYDKDF, per germline (reference sequence). The CDR3 loop is CATSRDRGADRAYNSPLHF. In DNA form, the CDR3 reads TGTGCCACCAGCAGAGATAGAGGGGCTGACAGGGCTTATAATTCACCCCTCCACTTT.

There are many counts of this clonotype. The CDR3 sequence: CSAKQAVSGNTIYF. The CDR3 DNA reads TGCAGTGCCAAGCAGGCAGTCTCTGGAAACACCATATATTTT. The rearrangement links TRBV20-1 to TRBJ1-3; D is unclear. This CDR3 has 14 residues. Trimming took off 6 bases at V and 0 bases at J, with 12 bases between the two ends. The germline V gene encodes CDR1 DFQATT and CDR2 SNEGSKA (reference sequence).

This clonotype came up many times. The chain couples TRBV3-1 to TRBJ1-6; D is possibly TRBD1 (5 bases). Germline CDR1 and CDR2: LGHDT and YNNKEL (reference sequence). This CDR3 comprises 14 residues. V lost 6 bases, J lost 7 bases, and 13 bases lay in between. The CDR3 DNA sequence: TGTGCCAGCAGTCGAGGGGTGGGGAATTCACCCCTCCACTTT. Translation: CASSRGVGNSPLHF. The full variable domain, its missing parts supplied by reference TRBV3-1 and TRBJ1-6, is DTAVSQTPKYLVTQMGNDKSIKCEQNLGHDTMYWYKQDSKKFLKIMFSYNNKELIINETVPNRFSPKSPDKAHLNLHINSLELGDSAVYFCASSRGVGNSPLHFGNGTRLTVT.

This clonotype was counted at least ten times. The gene calls are TRBV2 and TRBJ2-5, with D uncertain. Germline CDR1 is SNHLY and CDR2 is FYNNEI. The V and J ends lost 2 bases and 3 bases respectively, with 13 bases between them. This CDR3 has 15 amino acids. CDR3 amino acids: CASSESRGRKETQYF. In DNA, the CDR3 is TGTGCCAGCAGTGAATCACGCGGCAGGAAAGAGACCCAGTACTTC.